The sequence of this T cell receptor (beta chain) was determined in a study of shared clonotypes between healthy human individuals. The repertoire was sequenced with immunoSEQ multiplex PCR; TCRdb's copy has only in-frame clones and lacks some. This sample has a few million clones, with approximately 96% found just once. Points on this clone: Antigen specificity is unknown.

Study-level points and caveats: Non-shared clonotypes showed lower generation probabilities than clonotypes common to all four donors. Of the naive CD4 clonotypes, roughly 5.5% were shared across several donors.

The clonotype was recovered from a man aged 18 to 30 in good health. Specimen: naive CD4+ T cells sorted from blood. Subset of the sample: CD45RA+ positively selected.

CDR3: CASSAGPSLNQPQHF. In DNA, the CDR3 is TGCGCCAGCAGTGCCGGTCCCTCCCTTAATCAGCCCCAGCATTTT. The genes are TRBV10-1 and TRBJ1-5; D gene ambiguous. Germline V lookup: CDR1 WNHNN, CDR2 SYGVQD (reference sequence). Trimming removed 4 bases from V and 4 bases from J, with 14 bases in between. The CDR3 is 15 residues long.